This TCR beta chain stems from a study of T cells in Graves' hyperthyroidism and ophthalmopathy. V was shortened by 4 bases and J by 6 bases, with 8 bases between the two germline ends. The CDR3 is 11 residues long. Germline CDR1 reads SGHRS; CDR2 reads YFSETQ. Concerning this clonotype itself: Its antigen remains unknown. A much larger clone differs from this one at a single base, so this may be a read error.

Each diagnosis was grounded in clinical symptoms, serum thyroxine and TRAb, thyroid ultrasound, and orbital computed tomography. Researchers amplified the TCR beta CDR3 regions from RNA transcripts. An initial round of RT-PCR targeting the TCR CDR3 relied on the HTBI primer set. TCRdb called the multiplex PCR reads again in MiXCR, with one record for every CDR3 protein. There are 250,000 or so distinct CDR3 sequences in the sample; more than 12% occur only once, and roughly 13% lies in the top ten. Broader study findings: Most thyroid clonotypes expanded above 0.001 appeared in blood too.

Material for sequencing was blood. The receptor was isolated from a woman aged 40-49 years with Graves' hyperthyroidism that later progressed to Graves' ophthalmopathy. This chain joins TRBV5-1 and TRBJ2-7; D uncertain. In DNA, the CDR3 is TGCGCCAGCAGCGACTCGCCCGAGCAGTACTTC. Translation: CASSDSPEQYF.